A selection of T cell receptor beta chains follows, all from one sample in a study of cytomegalovirus exposure and HLA in healthy donors. TCRdb keeps only in-frame clones here, not all; method: immunoSEQ multiplex PCR. Of roughly 200,000 clones in the sample, 70% to 75% were seen once. The specimen sequenced was PBMCs. Receptor source: a male donor in good health and CMV-seronegative. Both conserved end residues are part of each CDR3. A D gene is named only where the DNA matches it firmly. The listing skips clone size in some rows; elsewhere it reads once, few, many or a size class.

v_gene	abundance	d_gene	j_gene	CDR3nt	CDR3aa
TRBV7-8	NA	TRBD1	TRBJ1-5	TGTGCCAGCAGCTTACGGGACAGGGATCAGCCCCAGCATTTT	CASSLRDRDQPQHF
TRBV4-3	NA	NA	TRBJ1-5	TGCGCCAGCAGCCAAAGGACAGCAAGCAATCAGCCCCAGCATTTT	CASSQRTASNQPQHF
TRBV11-3	NA	NA	TRBJ2-3	TGTGCCAGCAGCGTGATGGGGCGGCAAGATACGCAGTATTTT	CASSVMGRQDTQYF
TRBV9	NA	TRBD1	TRBJ1-3	TGTGCCAGCAGCGTAGCTCAGGGGGCCTCCTCTGGAAACACCATATATTTT	CASSVAQGASSGNTIYF
TRBV5-4	NA	NA	TRBJ1-4	TGTGCCAGCAGCTCCGTAGGAGGGATGGGTGAAAAACTGTTTTTT	CASSSVGGMGEKLFF
TRBV7-9	NA	TRBD2	TRBJ2-7	TGTGCCAGCAGACAAGGACTAGCGGAACCCTACGAGCAGTACTTC	CASRQGLAEPYEQYF
TRBV4-1	NA	TRBD2	TRBJ2-1	TGCGCCAGCAGCACCTCCACTAGCGGGAGGGGGAATGAGCAGTTCTTC	CASSTSTSGRGNEQFF
TRBV2	NA	TRBD2	TRBJ2-1	TGTGCCAGCGGAGCGGGAGATAGGGATGAGCAGTTCTTC	CASGAGDRDEQFF
TRBV4-1	medium-sized	TRBD2	TRBJ2-7	TGCGCCAGCAGCCAAGGGGCGGGAGGTTCCTACGAGCAGTACTTC	CASSQGAGGSYEQYF
TRBV19	NA	TRBD1	TRBJ1-1	TGTGCCAGTAGTTCGACAGGGGGCGGAATGAACACTGAAGCTTTCTTT	CASSSTGGGMNTEAFF
TRBV6-6	NA	TRBD1	TRBJ1-1	TGTGCCAGCAGTTACTCTTATGACAGGGTAGGAACTGAAGCTTTCTTT	CASSYSYDRVGTEAFF
TRBV19	NA	TRBD1	TRBJ2-1	TGTGCCAGTAGTCGTAACAGGGGGCCATCGAATGAGCAGTTCTTC	CASSRNRGPSNEQFF
TRBV28	NA	NA	TRBJ1-2	TGTGCCAGCAGTTTACCCCTAGTGAGTGGTAACTATGGCTACACCTTC	CASSLPLVSGNYGYTF
TRBV5-4	NA	NA	TRBJ1-3	TGTGCCAGCAGCCCGGGGGGGACCTACTCTGGAAACACCATATATTTT	CASSPGGTYSGNTIYF
TRBV6-6	NA	NA	TRBJ1-1	TGTGCCAGCAGTTACGCTGGGGAGGTGATGAACACTGAAGCTTTCTTT	CASSYAGEVMNTEAFF
TRBV28	few	NA	TRBJ1-6	TGTGCCAGCAGTTCGAGCTCCTATAATTCACCCCTCCACTTT	CASSSSSYNSPLHF
TRBV28	few	TRBD2	TRBJ2-1	TGTGCCAGCAGTTGGGGGACTACCTCCTACAATGAGCAGTTCTTC	CASSWGTTSYNEQFF
TRBV30	NA	NA	TRBJ1-2	TGTGCCTGGAGTGTATGGTCGGGGAGCGGCTACACCTTC	CAWSVWSGSGYTF
TRBV9	few	NA	TRBJ2-5	TGTGCCAGCAGCCACGGGGAAGAGACCCAGTACTTC	CASSHGEETQYF
TRBV11-1	NA	TRBD1	TRBJ1-1	TGTGCCAGCAGCTTTTTGGGACAGCCGAACACTGAAGCTTTCTTT	CASSFLGQPNTEAFF
TRBV28	once	NA	TRBJ1-5	TGTGCCAGCAGGGAACACCAGAGGACACAGCCCCAGCATTTT	CASREHQRTQPQHF
TRBV7-8	NA	NA	TRBJ1-2	TGTGCCAGCAGCTTAAGTCAGGGGCATGGCTACACCTTC	CASSLSQGHGYTF
TRBV10-3	NA	TRBD1	TRBJ1-5	TGTGCCATCAGTCAACAGGGGGAGGATCAGCCCCAGCATTTT	CAISQQGEDQPQHF
TRBV27	few	NA	TRBJ1-1	TGTGCCAGCAGCATCATGAACACTGAAGCTTTCTTT	CASSIMNTEAFF
TRBV28	once	NA	TRBJ1-6	TGTGCCAGCAGTTTTTTAGGGGGTGTTAATTCACCCCTCCACTTT	CASSFLGGVNSPLHF
TRBV27	NA	NA	TRBJ2-5	TGTGCCAGCAGGCTCGGGATGCAAGAGACCCAGTACTTC	CASRLGMQETQYF
TRBV7-2	NA	NA	TRBJ2-4	TGTGCCAGCAGCTTAGCGGCGGGGATGGGGGCCAAAAACATTCAGTACTTC	CASSLAAGMGAKNIQYF
TRBV5-1	few	TRBD2	TRBJ2-1	TGCGCCAGCAGCCTGTCTAGCGGGGGGACCGCCTACAATGAGCAGTTCTTC	CASSLSSGGTAYNEQFF
TRBV30	NA	NA	TRBJ1-5	TGTGCCTGGATGGGGGGGCCGGGTCAGCCCCAGCATTTT	CAWMGGPGQPQHF
TRBV19	NA	NA	TRBJ1-3	TGTGCCAGTAGGACAGCTCCTGGAAACACCATATATTTT	CASRTAPGNTIYF
TRBV30	NA	NA	TRBJ2-3	TGTGCCTGGAAGTGGCGGAGCACAGATACGCAGTATTTT	CAWKWRSTDTQYF
TRBV4-1	NA	NA	TRBJ1-4	TGCGCCAGCGGCATGTTGCAGGCTGAAAAACTGTTTTTT	CASGMLQAEKLFF
TRBV7-9	NA	NA	TRBJ1-4	TGTGCCAGCAGCTCCCGGACAGATGAAAAACTGTTTTTT	CASSSRTDEKLFF
TRBV6-5	NA	NA	TRBJ2-1	TGTGCCAGCAGTCTAAACCGGGACACGTTCCATGAGCAGTTCTTC	CASSLNRDTFHEQFF
TRBV6-1	NA	NA	TRBJ2-1	TGTGCCAGCAGGGTCGGAGTAGTCTCCTACAATGAGCAGTTCTTC	CASRVGVVSYNEQFF
TRBV18	NA	NA	TRBJ1-5	TGTGCCAGCTCACCAATGAAGAGGGCTAATAGCAATCAGCCCCAGCATTTT	CASSPMKRANSNQPQHF
TRBV6-1	NA	NA	TRBJ1-3	TGTGCCAGCAGTGATAGGGGATACTCTGGAAACACCATATATTTT	CASSDRGYSGNTIYF
TRBV6-5	NA	TRBD2	TRBJ2-7	TGTGCCAGCACCAAGCGGGACCGTCCCGGTGAGCAGTACTTC	CASTKRDRPGEQYF
TRBV29-1	NA	NA	TRBJ1-4	TGCAGCGTTGAAGGCGGGTTAACTAATGAAAAACTGTTTTTT	CSVEGGLTNEKLFF
TRBV9	NA	TRBD2	TRBJ2-5	TGTGCCAGCAGCTTGGGACTAGCGGGGGGAGAGACCCAGTACTTC	CASSLGLAGGETQYF